This passage covers 23 T cell receptor beta chains from one sample sequenced in a study of tumor-infiltrating lymphocytes in primary liver carcinoma. For each extraction, RNA and DNA were obtained together from 20-30 mg of unsorted bulk tissue. cDNA specific to TCR beta was made from around 470 ng of total RNA, with a constant-region primer employed for priming. Generation of the TCR beta libraries relied on three nested multiplex PCR rounds using slightly modified ARM-PCR. Amplification in the first two PCR rounds was performed using TRBV1-TRBV30 forward primers and a C-beta reverse primer for roughly 10 cycles each. MiXCR was run by TCRdb on the multiplex PCR reads, yielding one entry per CDR3 protein. The data contain 100,000 or so distinct CDR3 sequences, roughly 85% of them singletons. Sequencing was performed on liver tumor tissue from sampling region 3. Subset indicated: tumor region T3, left-lateral pole. These receptor sequences come from a man between 35 and 55 years old with primary liver carcinoma and hepatitis B virus infection.

This rearrangement joins TRBV6-2 or TRBV6-3 to TRBJ2-1; 9 bases fit TRBD2. There are 13 residues in the CDR3. Germline-derived CDR1 and CDR2 are MNHEY and SVGEGT. The CDR3 DNA reads TGTGTCAACAGACCGGGACTAGCCGGGAGGCAGTTCTTC. It yields the protein CVNRPGLAGRQFF.

The chain combines TRBV5-1 with TRBJ2-5; 7 bases fit TRBD1. The CDR3 totals 17 residues. From germline, CDR1 is SGHRS and CDR2 YFSETQ. The trim removed 2 bases at V and 5 bases at J, leaving 15 bases unmatched. CDR3 protein: CASSFSLRVTGPETQYF. In nucleotides, the CDR3 is TGCGCCAGCAGCTTTTCTCTACGAGTGACAGGGCCCGAGACCCAGTACTTC.

This clonotype was detected once. The chain joins TRBV11-2 to TRBJ2-5; tentatively, D is TRBD2 (6 bases). This CDR3 is 13 amino acids long. The germline V and J ends were trimmed by 5 bases and 13 bases, with 20 bases remaining between them. The germline gives CDR1 SGHAT, CDR2 FQNNGV. DNA of the CDR3: TGTGCCAGCAGCGCAGGGTTGAGGGAGGCCCGGTACTTC. This gives the protein CASSAGLREARYF.

To note about this clonotype: A read error may produce the germline difference seen at one junction end. This chain joins TRBV7-9 and TRBJ2-1; D is ambiguous. Germline V gene sequence: CDR1 SEHNR, CDR2 FQNEAQ (reference sequence). The CDR3 consists of 14 residues. CDR3 region: CANSLGNIGDEQFF. The CDR3 nucleotides read TGCGCCAACAGCTTAGGAAATATAGGCGATGAGCAGTTCTTC.

A word on this clonotype: The junction departs from the called germline gene at one end, perhaps through a read error. J is TRBJ2-1 and V is TRBV28; D ambiguous. Germline V lookup: CDR1 MDHEN, CDR2 SYDVKM. The CDR3 runs 13 residues. CDR3 protein: CAGSPGPYNEQFF. CDR3 sequence (DNA): TGTGCCGGCAGCCCTGGACCCTACAATGAGCAGTTCTTC.

A note on this clonotype: It may be a read error: a sequence one base away is much more abundant. J is TRBJ2-3 and V is TRBV5-1; D uncertain. Germline V gene data show CDR1 as SGHRS and CDR2 as YFSETQ. Trimming took off 4 bases at V and 5 bases at J, with 11 bases between the two ends. The CDR3 sequence is 13 residues long. The chain's CDR3 is CASSPTRIDTQYF. The CDR3 DNA is TGCGCCAGCAGCCCGACGAGAATAGATACGCAGTATTTT.

As concerns this clonotype: At one of its ends the junction is not consistent with the germline gene, which may arise from a read error. The rearrangement joins TRBV11-1 to TRBJ2-7; D unresolved. The CDR3 has 12 amino acids. CDR1 and CDR2 from the germline V gene are SGHAT and FQDESV (reference sequence). The CDR3, as DNA: TGTGCCAACAGCCCCGAAAGCTACGAGCAGTATTTC. Protein sequence: CANSPESYEQYF.

Regarding this clonotype: One end of the junction varies from germline; a read error may be responsible. The rearrangement joins TRBV6-1 to TRBJ1-6, with TRBD1 as a possible D gene (5 bases). Germline CDR1 and CDR2: MNHNS and SASEGT. This CDR3 is 15 amino acids long. The CDR3 is CANSEVQGNNSPLRF. The CDR3 coding sequence is TGTGCCAACAGTGAAGTCCAGGGAAATAATTCACCCCTCCGCTTT.

The chain recombines TRBV11-2 with TRBJ2-5, with D hard to call. Trimming took off 6 bases at V and 5 bases at J, with 19 bases between the two ends. CDR3 size: 15 residues. Germline values: CDR1 SGHAT, CDR2 FQNNGV. Here the CDR3 reads CASSRWIGPVETQYF. As DNA, the CDR3 is TGTGCCAGCAGTCGTTGGATTGGTCCAGTGGAGACCCAGTACTTC.

Remarks on this clonotype: At one of its ends the junction is not consistent with the germline gene, which may arise from a read error. The chain links TRBV28 to TRBJ2-1; 9 nucleotides line up with TRBD1. This CDR3 contains 16 residues. Germline V gene sequence: CDR1 MDHEN, CDR2 SYDVKM. CDR3 nucleotides: TGTGCCAGCGGCCCTACGGGACAGGGAGGCTCGAATGAGCACTTCTTC. This sequence encodes CASGPTGQGGSNEHFF.

Points on this clonotype: This could be a read error, since a much larger clone is one nucleotide away. The chain links TRBV7-7 to TRBJ2-1; D may be TRBD1 (5 bases). V lost 4 bases to trimming and J lost 3 bases, with 10 bases between them. Germline V gene data show CDR1 as SSHAT and CDR2 as FNYEAQ (reference sequence). The CDR3 consists of 14 residues. CDR3 bases: TGTGCCAGCAGCTACGACAGCTTCTACAATGAGCAGTTCTTC. Translation gives CASSYDSFYNEQFF.

This sequence joins TRBV12-3 or TRBV12-4 and TRBJ2-5; a weak D match, TRBD1 (5 bases). Trimming cost V 9 bases and J 4 bases, with 18 bases left between them. The CDR3 runs 14 residues. CDR3 residues: CARSTTQEGETQYF. In DNA form, the CDR3 reads TGTGCCAGAAGTACCACACAGGAAGGAGAGACCCAGTACTTC.

Turning to this clonotype: This clone may be a read error of a much larger clone one base away. V usage is TRBV5-1 and J usage is TRBJ1-1; perhaps TRBD1 as D (5 bases). The CDR3 runs to 15 residues. The V gene's germline CDR1 is SGHRS and CDR2 YFSETQ. The CDR3 DNA reads as TGCGACAGCAGAAAGGGGACCACGCCGAACACTGAAGCTTTCTTT. Protein sequence: CDSRKGTTPNTEAFF.

Remarks on this clonotype: Likely a read error: the CDR3 ends without its conserved phenylalanine or tryptophan. The chain joins TRBV5-4 to TRBJ2-2, with 12 bases that match TRBD2. CDR3 length: 19 residues. The V segment lost 9 bases and the J segment 0 bases; nucleotides outside the gene matches: 15. In germline, CDR1 is SGHNT, CDR2 YYREEE (reference sequence). This chain's CDR3 is CAIGDSGLAGFANTGELFL. The CDR3 bases are TGTGCCATCGGTGATTCGGGACTAGCGGGTTTCGCGAACACCGGGGAGCTGTTTTTA.

The J gene is TRBJ2-5, the V gene TRBV28; D not resolved. The CDR3 is 11 residues long. With 7 bases removed from V and 5 bases from J, the gap between germline ends came to 8 bases. Germline loops: CDR1 MDHEN, CDR2 SYDVKM. The DNA for the CDR3 is TGTGCCAGCACTTCGGGTGAGACCCAGTACTTC. This encodes CASTSGETQYF.

This clonotype was seen a few times. This chain connects TRBV15 to TRBJ2-5; tentatively, D is TRBD1 (6 bases). The CDR3 totals 17 residues. Trimming took 1 base from V and 1 from J, leaving 16 bases between them. CDR1 LNHNV and CDR2 YYDKDF come from the germline V gene (reference sequence). CDR3 residues: CATSRGSRDIAQETQYF. The CDR3 DNA follows: TGTGCCACCAGCAGAGGGAGTCGGGACATCGCCCAAGAGACCCAGTACTTC.

About this clonotype: At one of its ends the junction is not consistent with the germline gene, which may arise from a read error. This chain uses TRBV4-3 with TRBJ2-1, with no clear D. CDR3 length: 14 residues. CDR1 is LGHNA, CDR2 YSLEER, per germline. CDR3 DNA sequence: TGCGCCAACAGCCAGGATCCGGGCCTCCGAGATCTTTTTTTC. Translation gives CANSQDPGLRDLFF.

With respect to this clonotype: The final CDR3 position lacks the conserved phenylalanine or tryptophan, pointing to a likely read error. The rearrangement uses TRBV29-1 and TRBJ2-3, with TRBD2 identical over 8 bases. The germline V gene encodes CDR1 SQVTM and CDR2 ANQGSEA. This CDR3 comprises 14 residues. The CDR3 loop reads CSVERREVTDMQYI. CDR3 DNA: TGCAGCGTTGAGAGGCGGGAGGTTACAGATATGCAGTATATT.

This clonotype appeared a single time. The rearrangement links TRBV11-2 to TRBJ1-2; D is unclear. The CDR3 has 16 residues. CDR1 is SGHAT, CDR2 FQNNGV, per germline. Trimming left V 0 bases short and J 8 bases short, with 19 bases between. The CDR3 DNA is TGTGCCAGCAGCTTAGATTCGATACACTATTCTCGAGGCTACACCTTC. Protein sequence: CASSLDSIHYSRGYTF.

Details on this clonotype: At one end, the junction sequence differs from germline, possibly due to a read error. The chain employs TRBV6-4 and TRBJ2-3; weak D call: TRBD1 (5 bases). Germline-derived CDR1 and CDR2 are MRHNA and SNTAGT. CDR3 length: 14 amino acids. This CDR3 reads CANSDWKETDTQYF. DNA of the CDR3: TGTGCCAACAGTGACTGGAAGGAGACAGATACGCAATATTTT.

Notes on this clonotype: Relative to the germline gene, one junction end is altered; a read error may explain this. This chain joins TRBV10-3 and TRBJ2-5; the D gene is possibly TRBD2 (6 bases). The CDR3 is made up of 13 amino acids. The germline V gene encodes CDR1 ENHRY and CDR2 SYGVKD. CDR3 region: CATLGLSQGTQYF. DNA for the CDR3: TGTGCCACCTTGGGACTCTCCCAAGGGACCCAGTACTTC.

This clonotype was recorded at least ten times. The genes are TRBV7-2 and TRBJ2-5; TRBD2 matches at 15 bases. There are 17 residues in the CDR3. V trimming: 5 bases; J trimming: 5 bases; junction bases outside the gene matches: 9. CDR1 and CDR2 (germline): SGHTA, FQGNSA. The CDR3 spells CASSPRTSGRAIETQYF. CDR3 bases: TGTGCCAGCAGCCCCCGGACTAGCGGGAGGGCCATTGAGACCCAGTACTTC.

To note about this clonotype: Because it lacks the conserved phenylalanine or tryptophan at the end, this CDR3 is likely a read error. The genes are TRBV5-5 and TRBJ2-1; 9 bases fit TRBD1. The J segment lost 7 bases and the V segment lost 2 bases, leaving 13 bases of the junction unmatched. CDR1 and CDR2 from the germline V gene are SGHKS and YYEKEE (reference sequence). The CDR3 has 17 amino acids. CDR3 region: CASSLYVDRGLGNEQFL. The CDR3, as DNA: TGTGCCAGCAGCTTATACGTGGACAGGGGCCTTGGTAATGAGCAGTTCCTC.